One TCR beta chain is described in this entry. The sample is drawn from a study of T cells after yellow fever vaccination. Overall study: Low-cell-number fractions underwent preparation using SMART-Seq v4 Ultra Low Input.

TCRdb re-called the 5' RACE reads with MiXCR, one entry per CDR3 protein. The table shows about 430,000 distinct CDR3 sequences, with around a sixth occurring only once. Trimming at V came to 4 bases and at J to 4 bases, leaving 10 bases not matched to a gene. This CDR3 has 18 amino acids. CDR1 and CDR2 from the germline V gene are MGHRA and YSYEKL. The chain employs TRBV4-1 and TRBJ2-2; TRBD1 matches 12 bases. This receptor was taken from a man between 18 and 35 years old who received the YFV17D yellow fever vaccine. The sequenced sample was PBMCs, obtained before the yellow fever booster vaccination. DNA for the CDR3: TGCGCCAGCAGCCGTACCTCCGGGACAGGGGGCTTCACCGGGGAGCTGTTTTTT. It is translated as CASSRTSGTGGFTGELFF.